The source of this T cell receptor beta chain is a study of T cells after yellow fever vaccination. Study observations and caveats: Among primary-vaccination clones, most reappeared after the booster, at about 95% for CD4 and under 90% for CD8.

They built TCR cDNA with 5'RACE template switching, a step that put in a universal primer site and UMIs. TCRdb re-called the 5' RACE reads through MiXCR, storing one row per CDR3 protein. The sample includes 400,000 or so distinct CDR3 sequences, over 15% of them seen just once. This clonotype was detected only a few times. Its antigen is as yet unknown. The V gene lost 8 bases and the J gene lost 6 bases, with 10 bases spanning the gap. The CDR3 sequence is 12 residues long. CDR1 MNHEY and CDR2 SVGEGT come from the germline V gene. The sample here was PBMCs, taken before the yellow fever booster vaccination. The receptor was derived from a man aged 18 to 30 who received the YFV17D yellow fever vaccine. J is TRBJ2-2 and V is TRBV6-2 or TRBV6-3; no clear D. The CDR3 loop reads CASGLDPGELFF. CDR3 DNA sequence: TGTGCCAGCGGATTGGACCCCGGGGAGCTGTTTTTT.